This T cell receptor beta chain was captured in a study of cytomegalovirus exposure and HLA in healthy donors. Study-level points and caveats: Later analysis identified a missense DCLRE1C variant that was linked to TCR beta V- and J-gene trimming. Most of the TCR beta V segments (in an earlier analysis) were productive either about 87% or about 30% of the time.

Germline loops: CDR1 SGHAT, CDR2 FQNNGV. The CDR3 loop spans 15 amino acids. Deletions cut 0 bases from V and 6 bases from J, with 14 bases between. As for this clone: Its antigen is undetermined.

Researchers ran the PCR with 60 Vbeta and 13 Jbeta primers. Authors' data handling: Approximately 79 million unique TCR beta chains, some 9.9 million of them shared, were counted by a later analysis. Method: immunoSEQ multiplex PCR; TCRdb's copy keeps in-frame clones and lacks some. V and J calls and clone size follow that table, whereas D and trimming were derived from the DNA. The sample consists of 75,000 to 80,000 clones, approximately 72% of them appearing once. Sampled while nominally healthy, donors likely had unrecorded immune exposures. This clonotype was sampled from a woman in her 40s in good health and CMV-seropositive. Sequences were obtained from PBMCs. The chain recombines TRBV11-2 with TRBJ1-2; possible D gene TRBD1, 5 bases. The CDR3 DNA is TGTGCCAGCAGCTTAGATTTGGGGGGTTGGAATGGCTACACCTTC. Residues: CASSLDLGGWNGYTF.